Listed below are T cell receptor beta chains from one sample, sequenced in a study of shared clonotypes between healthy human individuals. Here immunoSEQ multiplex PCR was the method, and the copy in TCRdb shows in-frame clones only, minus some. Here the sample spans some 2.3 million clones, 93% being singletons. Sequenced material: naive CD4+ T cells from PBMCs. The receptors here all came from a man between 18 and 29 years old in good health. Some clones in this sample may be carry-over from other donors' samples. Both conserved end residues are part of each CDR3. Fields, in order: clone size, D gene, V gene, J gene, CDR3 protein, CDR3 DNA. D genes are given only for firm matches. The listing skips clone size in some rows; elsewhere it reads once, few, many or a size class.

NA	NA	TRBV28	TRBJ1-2	CASRNAPGATNYGYTF	TGTGCCAGCCGAAATGCACCAGGAGCAACTAACTATGGCTACACCTTC
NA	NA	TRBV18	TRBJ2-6	CASSLYSSGANVLTF	TGTGCCAGCTCTCTGTACAGCTCTGGGGCCAACGTCCTGACTTTC
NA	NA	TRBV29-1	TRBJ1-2	CSGGESYGYTF	TGCAGCGGCGGGGAGTCCTATGGCTACACCTTC
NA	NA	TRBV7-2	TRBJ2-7	CASSLKGLASYEQYF	TGTGCCAGCAGCTTAAAAGGCTTAGCTTCCTACGAGCAGTACTTC
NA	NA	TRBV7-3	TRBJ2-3	CASSLTRGDTQYF	TGTGCCAGCAGCTTAACACGGGGAGATACGCAGTATTTT
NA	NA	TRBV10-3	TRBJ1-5	CASRTDSNQPQHF	TGTGCCAGCAGGACAGATAGCAATCAGCCCCAGCATTTT
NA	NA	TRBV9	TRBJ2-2	CASSPAPLGELFF	TGTGCCAGCAGTCCTGCCCCCCTGGGGGAGCTGTTTTTT
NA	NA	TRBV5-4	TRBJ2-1	CASSDWLARSSSPLF	TGTGCCAGCAGCGACTGGTTAGCTCGGTCGTCTTCACCGCTCTTC
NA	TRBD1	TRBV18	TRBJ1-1	CASSPGQGAFF	TGTGCCAGCTCGCCGGGACAGGGGGCTTTCTTT
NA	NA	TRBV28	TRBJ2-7	CASRRTQLSPEQYF	TGTGCCAGCAGACGTACTCAACTGAGCCCCGAGCAGTACTTC
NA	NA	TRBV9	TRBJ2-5	CASSVGERKQETQYF	TGTGCCAGCAGCGTAGGGGAACGGAAGCAAGAGACCCAGTACTTC
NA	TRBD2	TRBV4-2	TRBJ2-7	CASSQGPQQSSGSNEQYF	TGTGCCAGCAGCCAAGGTCCTCAGCAGTCTAGCGGGAGCAACGAGCAGTACTTC
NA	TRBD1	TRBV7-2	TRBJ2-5	CASSSQQGATETQYF	TGTGCCAGCAGCTCCCAACAGGGGGCTACGGAGACCCAGTACTTC
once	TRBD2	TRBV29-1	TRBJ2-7	CSVSGRAVVEQYF	TGCAGCGTTAGCGGGAGGGCCGTCGTCGAGCAGTACTTC
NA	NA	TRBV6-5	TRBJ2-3	CASSSNTDTQYF	TGTGCCAGCAGCTCCAACACAGATACGCAGTATTTT
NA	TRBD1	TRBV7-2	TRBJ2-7	CASSLGQGVFEQYF	TGTGCCAGCAGCTTAGGACAGGGGGTCTTCGAGCAGTACTTC
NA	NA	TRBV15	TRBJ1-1	CATSRDRVNTEAFF	TGTGCCACCAGCAGAGATAGGGTGAACACTGAAGCTTTCTTT
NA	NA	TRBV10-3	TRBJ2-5	CAISEWGSQETQYF	TGTGCCATCAGTGAGTGGGGATCCCAAGAGACCCAGTACTTC
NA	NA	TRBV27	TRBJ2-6	CASSLGRGLLAGANVLTF	TGTGCCAGCAGTTTAGGTCGGGGGCTACTCGCTGGGGCCAACGTCCTGACTTTC
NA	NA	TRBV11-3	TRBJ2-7	CASSLARPQTYEQYF	TGTGCCAGCAGCTTAGCTAGACCTCAGACTTACGAGCAGTACTTC
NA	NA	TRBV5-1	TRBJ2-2	CASSLDGIDTGELFF	TGCGCCAGCAGCTTGGACGGGATTGACACCGGGGAGCTGTTTTTT
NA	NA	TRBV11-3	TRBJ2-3	CASSLGRSTDTQYF	TGTGCCAGCAGCTTAGGCCGGTCCACAGATACGCAGTATTTT
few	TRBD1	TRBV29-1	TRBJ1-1	CSAGKGRGMNTEAFF	TGCAGCGCTGGAAAAGGCAGGGGGATGAACACTGAAGCTTTCTTT
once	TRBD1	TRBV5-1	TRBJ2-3	CASSPTRDRATDTQYF	TGCGCCAGCAGCCCGACCCGGGACAGGGCCACAGATACGCAGTATTTT
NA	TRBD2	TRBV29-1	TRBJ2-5	CSAGLAGETQYF	TGCAGCGCCGGACTAGCGGGAGAGACCCAGTACTTC
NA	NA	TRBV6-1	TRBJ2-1	CASSVWGLSGFSYNEQFF	TGTGCCAGCAGTGTTTGGGGCCTGAGCGGGTTTTCCTACAATGAGCAGTTCTTC
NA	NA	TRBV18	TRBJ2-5	CASSPPTEETQYF	TGTGCCAGCTCACCACCCACTGAAGAGACCCAGTACTTC
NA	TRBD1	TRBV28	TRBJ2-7	CASSDPGQGSSYEQYF	TGTGCCAGCAGTGACCCGGGACAGGGGAGCTCCTACGAGCAGTACTTC
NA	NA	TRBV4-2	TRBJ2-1	CASSQDAGLDEQFF	TGTGCCAGCAGCCAAGATGCCGGGCTCGATGAGCAGTTCTTC
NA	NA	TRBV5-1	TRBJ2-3	CASSSPTGLTDTQYF	TGCGCCAGCAGCTCTCCCACTGGTCTCACAGATACGCAGTATTTT
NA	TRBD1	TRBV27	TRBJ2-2	CASSRNRGRTGELFF	TGTGCCAGCAGCCGGAACAGGGGTCGGACCGGGGAGCTGTTTTTT
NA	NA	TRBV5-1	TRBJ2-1	CASSPSGQGGYNEQFF	TGCGCCAGCAGCCCCAGCGGACAGGGAGGGTACAATGAGCAGTTCTTC
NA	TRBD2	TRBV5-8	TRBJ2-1	CASSLAGATYNEQFF	TGTGCCAGCAGTCTAGCGGGAGCCACGTACAATGAGCAGTTCTTC
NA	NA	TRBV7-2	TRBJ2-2	CASSFGDGELFF	TGTGCCAGCAGCTTCGGGGACGGGGAGCTGTTTTTT
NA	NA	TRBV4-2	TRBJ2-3	CASSRDQRALLMLGTQYF	TGTGCCAGCAGCCGAGACCAACGAGCGTTATTAATGTTAGGTACGCAGTATTTT
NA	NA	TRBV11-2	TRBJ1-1	CASSLWSQNTEAFF	TGTGCCAGCAGCTTATGGAGTCAGAACACTGAAGCTTTCTTT
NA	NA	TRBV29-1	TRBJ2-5	CSVDRGGLETQYF	TGCAGCGTTGATCGGGGTGGCTTAGAGACCCAGTACTTC
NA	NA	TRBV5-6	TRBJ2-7	CASSSGPLYEQYF	TGTGCCAGCAGCTCGGGACCGTTGTACGAGCAGTACTTC
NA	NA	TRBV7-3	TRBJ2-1	CASSTRRAGNEQFF	TGTGCCAGCAGCACTCGGAGGGCTGGCAATGAGCAGTTCTTC
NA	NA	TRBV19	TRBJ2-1	CARQRLVINEQFF	TGTGCCAGACAGAGACTAGTTATCAATGAGCAGTTCTTC
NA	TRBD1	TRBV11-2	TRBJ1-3	CASGTGLRNTIYF	TGTGCCAGCGGGACAGGGCTCCGAAACACCATATATTTT
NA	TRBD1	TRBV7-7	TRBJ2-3	CASSPGQGADTQYF	TGTGCCAGCAGCCCCGGACAGGGGGCAGATACGCAGTATTTT
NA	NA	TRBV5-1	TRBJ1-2	CASSPGREGGYTF	TGCGCCAGCAGCCCCGGACGGGAGGGCGGCTACACCTTC
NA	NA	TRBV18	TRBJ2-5	CASSPVGETQYF	TGTGCCAGCTCACCGGTGGGGGAGACCCAGTACTTC
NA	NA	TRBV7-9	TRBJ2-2	CASSSGLWVDTGELFF	TGTGCCAGCAGCTCCGGACTTTGGGTGGACACCGGGGAGCTGTTTTTT
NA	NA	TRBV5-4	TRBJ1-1	CASSSWRATEAFF	TGTGCCAGCAGCTCCTGGCGGGCCACTGAAGCTTTCTTT
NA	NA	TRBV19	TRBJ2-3	CASRGGRTDTQYF	TGTGCCAGTAGAGGGGGGCGAACAGATACGCAGTATTTT
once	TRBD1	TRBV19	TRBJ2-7	CASKPGQLYYEQYF	TGTGCCAGTAAGCCGGGACAGCTTTACTACGAGCAGTACTTC